This TCR beta chain was obtained from a study of vaccination and CD4 T cells after COVID-19 (dated by TCRdb to between 2021 and 2024). The study in broad terms: SARS-CoV-2 positivity had been established in the convalescent patients by nasal swab PCR, and mild disease was recorded in several of these patients and severe disease in one. Six males and four females were included in the convalescent cohort, with two Hispanic individuals, seven Caucasians, two Asians and one multiracial person represented. Participants received two doses of either the Pfizer-BioNTech BNT162b2 vaccine (n=8) or the Moderna mRNA-1273 vaccine (n=2). Post-COVID blood samples were collected from convalescent patients a median of roughly 100 days after diagnosis, with a range of about 30 to 161 days. The time from the second vaccine dose to post-vaccine blood sampling had a median of 72 days and ranged from about 14 to 250 days. The cultures were stimulated with overlapping spike peptide pools from SARS-CoV-2 and from the common cold coronaviruses HCoV-NL63, HCoV-OC43 and HCoV-229E. As controls, cultures received a CEFX viral epitope pool (the positive control), an HIV-1 Nef peptide pool (the negative control), or no peptide at all. The spike-specific CD4+ TCR repertoire was compared before and after mRNA vaccination in over nine COVID-19 convalescent patients and several infection-naive healthy vaccine recipients. Points the paper makes about the study in general: The study included relatively few convalescent patients and did not analyze early timepoints after natural infection. Of the vaccine-specific clones found in convalescent patients, nearly all (304 of 307) were mono-reactive for SARS-CoV-2 spike instead of being cross-reactive with common cold coronaviruses. Among the post-vaccine SARS-CoV-2-reactive clones in convalescent patients, a median 86.3% showed up only after vaccination, which suggests vaccine-specific priming. The median number of SARS-CoV-2-reactive clonotypes rose from 20 to 25 after infection to 38 after vaccination, but the change was not significant.

Comments on this clonotype: Its target antigen remains unknown. Germline and junction disagree at one end, which may indicate a read error.

This sample's treatment or condition label indicates: approximately 10-day PBMC culture with coronavirus spike peptide pools or control peptides (ViraFEST assay). The ViraFEST assay was used in the study, in which antigen-specific T cells were expanded with peptide pools and expanded clonotypes were subsequently identified by TCR sequencing. The convalescent patients' positive SARS-CoV-2 PCR tests fell between March and December 2020, which was before the Alpha, Beta and Delta variants emerged in the United States. More than 1.5 million PBMCs per well were cultured in IMDM with roughly 5% human AB serum and 9 to 10 IU/ml IL-2, plus 10 ug/ml peptide pools. On days 3 and 7, half of the culture medium was replaced with fresh IL-2-containing medium. CD4+ T cells were isolated after about 10 days of culture through negative selection using the EasySep CD4+ T cell isolation kit. PBMCs were separated from whole blood using Ficoll-Paque Plus gradient centrifugation and then either used fresh or cryopreserved at -140C. Triplicate wells were generally used for each culture condition.

Library generation was performed with PCR. DNA from cultured CD4+ T cells was subjected to TCR sequencing with the Oncomine TCR Beta short-read assay at the Johns Hopkins FTIC core. The QIAamp micro DNA kit was used to extract genomic DNA from the cultured CD4+ T cells. Oncomine TCR Beta libraries from cultured CD4+ T cells were pooled with unique dual indexes and sequenced on an Illumina iSeq 100. Per the authors' processing: Non-productive sequences were removed, and CDR3s that did not start with C, did not end with F or W, or were shorter than 7 amino acids were discarded. Antigen-specific clonotypes were identified with the MANAFEST web application by comparing peptide-stimulated wells with reference and other culture wells. For a clone to be called positive, the clone needed an FDR below 0.05, an odds ratio above 5, and a productive frequency above 0.1% in at least two of three replicate wells. Clonotypes that were significantly expanded in both SARS-CoV-2 spike wells and at least one common cold coronavirus spike condition were defined as cross-reactive. Levenshtein distances (stringdist) and unrooted phylogenetic trees (ape) in R version 3.6.1 were used to assess CDR3 homology. TCRdb's own reprocessing of the public reads used fastp at Q25 and MiXCR and kept productive beta chains. When rows share a CDR3 protein, they turn into one entry using the most common DNA and genes. These V and J calls originate from TCRdb's pipeline instead of the authors' own analysis. The sample table shows about 18,000 distinct CDR3 sequences, and less than 65% are seen once. The ten largest clones represent about 13% of the sample.

The sequence came from a human donor who had recovered from COVID-19. Sequences were obtained from CD4+ T cells from blood, cultured in vitro.

In nucleotide form, the sequence is TGTGCCAGTAGTACTCAAGGACAGGGAAGCAGTCAGCCCCAGCATTTT. This codes for CASSTQGQGSSQPQHF. The sequence is built from TRBV19 and TRBJ1-5; 8 central nucleotides agree with TRBD1. Looking up the germline V gene (reference sequence) yields CDR1 LNHDA and CDR2 SQIVND. Taken from cysteine to phenylalanine, the CDR3 has 16 residues. Only the CDR3 portion is preserved as DNA: 48 bases, with reading frame beginning at the first base.